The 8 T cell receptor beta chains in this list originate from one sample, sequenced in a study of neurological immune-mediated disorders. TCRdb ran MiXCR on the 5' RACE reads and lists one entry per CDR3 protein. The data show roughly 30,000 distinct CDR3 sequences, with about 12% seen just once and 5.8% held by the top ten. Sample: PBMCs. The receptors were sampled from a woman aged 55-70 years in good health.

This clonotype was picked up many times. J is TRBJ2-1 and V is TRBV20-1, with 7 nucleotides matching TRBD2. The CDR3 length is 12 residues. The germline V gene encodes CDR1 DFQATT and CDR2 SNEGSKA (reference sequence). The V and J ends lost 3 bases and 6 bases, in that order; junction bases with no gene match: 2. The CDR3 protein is CSASTSVNEQFF. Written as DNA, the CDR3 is TGCAGTGCTAGTACTAGCGTCAATGAGCAGTTCTTC.

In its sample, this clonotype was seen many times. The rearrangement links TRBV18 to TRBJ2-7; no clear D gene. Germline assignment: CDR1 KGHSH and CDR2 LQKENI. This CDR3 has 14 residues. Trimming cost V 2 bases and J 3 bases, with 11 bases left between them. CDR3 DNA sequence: TGTGCCAGCTCACCAAACCCCGGTCTCTACGAGCAGTACTTC. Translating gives CASSPNPGLYEQYF. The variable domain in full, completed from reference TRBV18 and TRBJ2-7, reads NAGVMQNPRHLVRRRGQEARLRCSPMKGHSHVYWYRQLPEEGLKFMVYLQKENIIDESGMPKERFSAEFPKEGPSILRIQQVVRGDSAAYFCASSPNPGLYEQYFGPGTRLTVT.

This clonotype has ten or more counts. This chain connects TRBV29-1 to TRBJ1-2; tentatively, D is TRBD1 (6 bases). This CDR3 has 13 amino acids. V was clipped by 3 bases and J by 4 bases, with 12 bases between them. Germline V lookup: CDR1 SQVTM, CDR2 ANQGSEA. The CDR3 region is CSVDGGSGYGYTF. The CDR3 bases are TGCAGCGTTGACGGGGGCTCGGGCTATGGCTACACCTTC.

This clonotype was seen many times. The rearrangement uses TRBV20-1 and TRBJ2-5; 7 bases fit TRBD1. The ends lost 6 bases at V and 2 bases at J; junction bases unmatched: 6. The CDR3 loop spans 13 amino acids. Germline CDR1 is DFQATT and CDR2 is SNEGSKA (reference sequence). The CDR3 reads CSARTGRQETQYF. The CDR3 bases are TGCAGTGCCAGGACAGGACGACAAGAGACCCAGTACTTC.

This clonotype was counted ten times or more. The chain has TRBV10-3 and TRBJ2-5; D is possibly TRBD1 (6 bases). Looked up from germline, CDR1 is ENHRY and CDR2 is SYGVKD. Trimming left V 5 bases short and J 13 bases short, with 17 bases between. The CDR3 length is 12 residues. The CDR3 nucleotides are TGTGCCATCAGTAACACAGGGCTCCGGTGGTACTTC. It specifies CAISNTGLRWYF.

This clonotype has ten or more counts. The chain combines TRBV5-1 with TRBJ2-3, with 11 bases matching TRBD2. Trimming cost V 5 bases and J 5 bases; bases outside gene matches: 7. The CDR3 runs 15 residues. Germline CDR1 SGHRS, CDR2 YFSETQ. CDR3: CASRDAGTSGDTQYF. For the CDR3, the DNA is TGCGCCAGCAGAGATGCCGGGACTAGCGGAGATACGCAGTATTTT.

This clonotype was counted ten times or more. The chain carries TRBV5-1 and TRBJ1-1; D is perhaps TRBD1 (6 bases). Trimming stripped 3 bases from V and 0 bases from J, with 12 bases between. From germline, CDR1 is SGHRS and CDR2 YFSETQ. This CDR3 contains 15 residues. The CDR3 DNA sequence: TGCGCCAGCAGCTCCCGACAGGTGATGAACACTGAAGCTTTCTTT. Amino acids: CASSSRQVMNTEAFF. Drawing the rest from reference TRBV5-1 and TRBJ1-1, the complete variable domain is KAGVTQTPRYLIKTRGQQVTLSCSPISGHRSVSWYQQTPGQGLQFLFEYFSETQRNKGNFPGRFSGRQFSNSRSEMNVSTLELGDSALYLCASSSRQVMNTEAFFGQGTRLTVV.

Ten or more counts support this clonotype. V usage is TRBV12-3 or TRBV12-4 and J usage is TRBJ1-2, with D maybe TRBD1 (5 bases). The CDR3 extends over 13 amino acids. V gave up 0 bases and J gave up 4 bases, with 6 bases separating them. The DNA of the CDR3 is TGTGCCAGCAGTTTAGCCGACAGCTATGGCTACACCTTC. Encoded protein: CASSLADSYGYTF.